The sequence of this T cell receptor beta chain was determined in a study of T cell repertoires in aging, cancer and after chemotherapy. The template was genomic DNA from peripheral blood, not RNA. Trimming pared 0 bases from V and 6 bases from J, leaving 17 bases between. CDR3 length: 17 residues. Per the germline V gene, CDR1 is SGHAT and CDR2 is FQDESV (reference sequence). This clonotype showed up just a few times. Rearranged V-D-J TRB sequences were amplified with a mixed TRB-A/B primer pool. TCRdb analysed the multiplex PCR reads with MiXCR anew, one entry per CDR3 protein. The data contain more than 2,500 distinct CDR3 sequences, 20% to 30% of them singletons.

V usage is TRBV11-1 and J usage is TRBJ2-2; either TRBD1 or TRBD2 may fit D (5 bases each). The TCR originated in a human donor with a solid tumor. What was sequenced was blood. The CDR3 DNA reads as TGTGCCAGCAGCTTAGCGCCGGGACGGCTAAAACCCGGGGAGCTGTTTTTT. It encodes CASSLAPGRLKPGELFF.